These 4 T cell receptor beta chains were all obtained from the same sample, sequenced in a study of blood T cell repertoires in COVID-19. Assay used: immunoSEQ multiplex PCR; TCRdb lists only in-frame clones, some missing. The data show under 150,000 clones, with approximately 80% seen just once and less than 9.5% held by the top ten. Specimen: peripheral blood. The receptors originated from a woman aged 40 to 50 with acute or convalescent COVID-19.

This chain's CDR3 is CASSLSSRGGEQYF. The DNA for the CDR3 is TGTGCCAGCAGCTTGAGTTCCCGGGGGGGGGAGCAGTACTTC. V and J are TRBV7-2 and TRBJ2-7, with 8 nucleotides matching TRBD2. After removal of 3 bases from V and 7 bases from J, the junction contained 8 bases not matched to a gene. The CDR3 runs 14 residues. CDR1 is SGHTA, CDR2 FQGNSA, per germline.

V usage is TRBV3-1 (or the pseudogene TRBV3-2) and J usage is TRBJ1-3; D possibly corresponds to TRBD1 (5 bases). The germline CDR1 and CDR2 sequences are LGHDT and YNNKEL (reference sequence). Trimming stripped 4 bases from V and 0 bases from J, with 7 bases between. The CDR3 sequence is 14 residues long. The CDR3 DNA is TGTGCCAGCAGCCGACAGAACTCTGGAAACACCATATATTTT. It translates to CASSRQNSGNTIYF.

The V and J genes are TRBV25-1 and TRBJ1-2, with D maybe TRBD1 (5 bases). The V gene's germline CDR1 is MGHDK and CDR2 SYGVNS. The V gene lost 1 base and the J gene lost 7 bases, with 7 bases spanning the gap. The CDR3 contains 12 residues. CDR3 amino acids: CASSESGFGYTF. As DNA, the CDR3 is TGTGCCAGCAGTGAATCAGGGTTTGGCTACACCTTC.

The genes are TRBV10-2 and TRBJ2-7, with D uncertain. CDR1 and CDR2 from the germline V gene are WSHSY and SAAADI. Trimming left V 6 bases short and J 3 bases short, with 9 bases between. The CDR3 is made up of 12 amino acids. CDR3 coding DNA: TGCGCCAGCAGCCGAGGTCTCTACGAGCAGTACTTC. This sequence encodes CASSRGLYEQYF.